This passage covers 14 T cell receptor beta chains from one sample sequenced in a study of blood T cells in healthy people across ages. The authors ran a second PCR of 7 to 11 cycles using a sample-barcoded 5' primer and a J-beta primer mix. TCRdb processed the 5' RACE reads anew with MiXCR; each CDR3 protein has one entry. The sample contains 1.5 million or so distinct CDR3 sequences, around 39% of which appear only once. The specimen was blood. These receptors originate from a woman aged 18-29 years in good health.

This sequence joins TRBV6-5 and TRBJ2-1; 8 bases line up with TRBD2. The J call may be mistaken, given a closer DNA end match to TRBJ2-7. The germline V gene encodes CDR1 MNHEY and CDR2 SVGAGI. This CDR3 has 15 amino acids. The CDR3 DNA follows: TGTGCCAGCAGGCCGACCAGCGGGAGAAACAATGAGCAGTACTTC. Residues: CASRPTSGRNNEQYF.

V gene TRBV20-1 combines with J gene TRBJ2-7, with 11 bases matching TRBD2. J lost 3 bases, V lost 5 bases, and 6 bases had no gene match. This CDR3 contains 14 residues. Germline CDR1 reads DFQATT; CDR2 reads SNEGSKA (reference sequence). In nucleotides, the CDR3 is TGCAGTGCTGCTAGCGGGAGGTCCCTCTACGAGCAGTACTTC. The encoded protein is CSAASGRSLYEQYF.

The chain employs TRBV20-1 and TRBJ2-5; D ambiguous. Germline V gives CDR1 DFQATT, CDR2 SNEGSKA (reference sequence). Trimming removed 0 bases from V and 5 bases from J, with 10 bases in between. The CDR3 runs to 13 residues. The CDR3 DNA sequence: TGCAGTGCTAGAGAGGCTGTGTTGGAGACCCAGTACTTC. Translated, it gives CSAREAVLETQYF.

V gene TRBV10-3 combines with J gene TRBJ2-1; TRBD1 is a possible D gene (7 bases). The germline V gene encodes CDR1 ENHRY and CDR2 SYGVKD. The V gene lost 6 bases and the J gene lost 3 bases, with 21 bases spanning the gap. The CDR3 contains 17 residues. The CDR3 sequence is CAIRAGTTGKDYNEQFF. The CDR3 nucleotides are TGTGCCATCAGGGCGGGAACGACAGGGAAGGACTACAATGAGCAGTTCTTC.

CDR3 in DNA: TGTGCCAGCACGAGAGGGGGGACTGAAGCTTTCTTT. The encoded protein is CASTRGGTEAFF. The chain links TRBV12-3 or TRBV12-4 to TRBJ1-1; D perhaps matches TRBD1 (6 bases). The germline V and J ends were trimmed by 7 bases and 5 bases, with 11 bases remaining between them. CDR3 size: 12 residues.

V gene TRBV7-9 combines with J gene TRBJ2-4, with unresolved D. The DNA matches TRBJ2-7 better at its end, which makes the J call doubtful. Germline V lookup: CDR1 SEHNR, CDR2 FQNEAQ (reference sequence). CDR3 length: 15 residues. The CDR3 nucleotides are TGTGCCAGCAGCTTAGTTGGCAGTGGGAACGGCGAGCAGTACTTC. The encoded protein is CASSLVGSGNGEQYF.

The J gene is TRBJ1-2, the V gene TRBV2; D is unresolved. V lost 7 bases to trimming and J lost 3 bases, with 6 bases between them. CDR1 and CDR2 from the germline V gene are SNHLY and FYNNEI. The length of the CDR3 is 11 residues. The CDR3 is CASTQYYGYTF. CDR3 DNA sequence: TGTGCCAGCACACAGTACTATGGCTACACCTTC.

This clonotype was seen a single time. The V gene is TRBV6-6, the J gene TRBJ1-2, with D possibly matching TRBD1 (5 bases). The CDR3 spans 15 residues. Deletions cut 5 bases from V and 4 bases from J, with 17 bases between. Germline loops: CDR1 MNHNY, CDR2 SVGAGI (reference sequence). The chain's CDR3 is CASSNKGQGSYGYTF. The CDR3 nucleotides are TGTGCCAGCAGTAACAAGGGGCAAGGTAGCTATGGCTACACCTTC.

V gene TRBV25-1 combines with J gene TRBJ2-5, with D possibly being TRBD1 (6 bases). CDR1 is MGHDK and CDR2 is SYGVNS in the germline V gene. V was pared by 6 bases and J by 5 bases, with 19 bases between. The CDR3 spans 15 residues. Here the CDR3 DNA reads TGTGCCAGCAGACCGGGACAAACGAAGCAGGAGACCCAGTACTTC. It codes for CASRPGQTKQETQYF.

The chain joins TRBV2 to TRBJ1-6, with D perhaps matching TRBD1 (6 bases). This CDR3 has 13 amino acids. In germline, CDR1 is SNHLY, CDR2 FYNNEI. Between the trimmed V and J ends, which lost 2 bases and 11 bases, there was a span of 10 bases. The CDR3 region has the DNA TGTGCCAGCAGTGAACAGGGGAGGGCACCCCTCCACTTT. Residues: CASSEQGRAPLHF.

The gene calls are TRBV7-9 and TRBJ1-2; D gene uncertain. CDR3 length: 14 amino acids. Germline V gene sequence: CDR1 SEHNR, CDR2 FQNEAQ (reference sequence). Trimming stripped 1 base from V and 6 bases from J, with 12 bases between. The CDR3 loop is CASSLERGSHGYTF. The CDR3, as DNA: TGTGCCAGCAGCTTAGAGCGGGGTTCGCATGGCTACACCTTC.

In this sample, this clonotype turned up a few times. CDR3: CASRTDRDTYYEQYF. The CDR3, as DNA: TGTGCCAGCAGAACTGACCGGGACACTTACTACGAGCAGTACTTC. This chain links TRBV7-8 with TRBJ2-7; D may be TRBD1 (6 bases). Looked up from germline, CDR1 is SGHVS and CDR2 is FQNEAQ. The CDR3 extends over 15 amino acids. V shed 6 bases and J shed 3 bases, with 18 bases lying between them.

For the CDR3, the DNA is TGTGCCTGGAGTGTACTAAAAGGGCAGGGAGATGGCTACACCTTC. This sequence encodes CAWSVLKGQGDGYTF. The chain employs TRBV30 and TRBJ1-2; a possible D gene is TRBD1 (5 bases). In germline, CDR1 is GTSNPN, CDR2 SVGIG (reference sequence). V lost 0 bases, J lost 6 bases, and 17 bases lay in between. This CDR3 is 15 amino acids long.

The sample holds a few counts of this clonotype. V usage is TRBV6-5 and J usage is TRBJ1-1; maybe TRBD1 (5 bases). Between the trimmed V and J ends, which lost 2 bases and 5 bases, there was a span of 9 bases. CDR3 length equals 13 residues. Germline V CDR1 and CDR2: MNHEY, SVGAGI. The CDR3 loop is CASSYGRGTEAFF. The CDR3 coding sequence is TGTGCCAGCAGTTACGGTAGGGGTACTGAAGCTTTCTTT.